The 31 T cell receptor beta chains listed next were all sequenced from one sample in a study of T cell changes during pregnancy in multiple sclerosis. TCRdb keeps only in-frame clones here, not all; method: immunoSEQ multiplex PCR. The sample lists about 30,000 clones; around 93% were seen once. The source material was CD4+ T cells from peripheral blood mononuclear cells, sampled after pregnancy. These receptors originate from a female donor with multiple sclerosis, enrolled in a pregnancy study.

V gene TRBV6-9 combines with J gene TRBJ2-7; TRBD2 might be the D (6 bases). Germline CDR1 and CDR2: MNHGY and SVAAGI. This CDR3 is built from 14 residues. V gave up 2 bases and J gave up 4 bases, with 12 bases separating them. CDR3 in amino acids: CASSYQGSGYEQYF. The DNA of the CDR3 is TGTGCCAGCAGTTATCAGGGTAGCGGATACGAGCAGTACTTC.

The chain joins TRBV2 to TRBJ1-2; D call uncertain. The CDR3 spans 13 residues. Trimming cost V 8 bases and J 5 bases, with 15 bases left between them. Per the germline V gene, CDR1 is SNHLY and CDR2 is FYNNEI. The CDR3 protein is CASSQSEGYGYTF. For the CDR3, the DNA is TGTGCCAGCTCCCAATCTGAGGGATATGGCTACACCTTC.

V usage is TRBV18 and J usage is TRBJ1-2; possibly TRBD1 for D (6 bases). Germline V CDR1 and CDR2: KGHSH, LQKENI. The germline V and J ends were trimmed by 4 bases and 2 bases, with 14 bases remaining between them. CDR3 size: 15 residues. The DNA for the CDR3 is TGTGCCAGCTCACAACTACGGGACATAAACTATGGCTACACCTTC. This codes for CASSQLRDINYGYTF.

This chain connects TRBV4-2 to TRBJ2-5; TRBD2 might be the D (5 bases). V was pared by 1 base and J by 5 bases, with 11 bases between. This CDR3 is 14 amino acids long. The germline CDR1 and CDR2 sequences are LGHNA and YNFKEQ. The CDR3 here is CASSQAGVTETQYF. DNA of the CDR3: TGTGCCAGCAGCCAAGCCGGGGTCACGGAGACCCAGTACTTC.

Only one count was recorded for this clone. This rearrangement joins TRBV29-1 to TRBJ2-4; TRBD1 matches at 7 bases. The germline V gene has CDR1 SQVTM and CDR2 ANQGSEA. With V trimmed by 4 bases and J by 0 bases, 6 bases remained unmatched. The length of the CDR3 is 15 residues. DNA of the CDR3: TGCAGCGTTGGTTACAGGGGCAAAGCCAAAAACATTCAGTACTTC. Amino acids: CSVGYRGKAKNIQYF.

This chain links TRBV4-3 with TRBJ2-2; D uncertain. The germline gives CDR1 LGHNA, CDR2 YSLEER. The CDR3 runs 13 residues. Trimming pared 0 bases from V and 6 bases from J, leaving 5 bases between. The CDR3 DNA reads TGCGCCAGCAGCCAAGATTACTCCGGGGAGCTGTTTTTT. This gives the protein CASSQDYSGELFF.

The chain carries TRBV7-9 and TRBJ2-7; TRBD2 is a possible D gene (5 bases). CDR3 size: 14 residues. V lost 7 bases and J 2 bases, leaving 15 bases between the germline ends. Germline V CDR1 and CDR2: SEHNR, FQNEAQ (reference sequence). The CDR3 sequence is CASTIGERTYEQYF. As DNA, the CDR3 is TGTGCCAGCACCATCGGGGAGCGGACCTACGAGCAGTACTTC.

The chain is built from TRBV19 and TRBJ2-1, with 12 bases lining up with TRBD2. The V segment lost 1 base and the J segment 2 bases; nucleotides outside the gene matches: 3. CDR3 length: 17 residues. The germline CDR1 and CDR2 sequences are LNHDA and SQIVND (reference sequence). CDR3 sequence: CASSIGLAGGTYNEQFF. CDR3 coding DNA: TGTGCCAGTAGTATAGGGCTAGCGGGAGGGACCTACAATGAGCAGTTCTTC.

The chain joins TRBV4-2 to TRBJ2-7, with no clear D. V was clipped by 1 base and J by 4 bases, with 14 bases between them. The CDR3 runs to 15 residues. Germline V gene data show CDR1 as LGHNA and CDR2 as YNFKEQ. The CDR3 DNA reads TGTGCCAGCAGCCAAGTTGGCCCCTCGAATTACGAGCAGTACTTC. This encodes CASSQVGPSNYEQYF.

This clone was seen a single time. The V call is TRBV27, the J call TRBJ1-1, with D hard to call. CDR3 length equals 14 residues. The germline V gene encodes CDR1 MNHEY and CDR2 SMNVEV (reference sequence). The germline V and J ends were trimmed by 6 bases and 1 base, with 12 bases remaining between them. The CDR3, as DNA: TGTGCCAGCAGCCAAGGACGGGAGAACACTGAAGCTTTCTTT. Encoded protein: CASSQGRENTEAFF.

This clone was seen only a few times. The chain links TRBV25-1 to TRBJ1-2; perhaps TRBD1 as D (5 bases). Per germline, CDR1 MGHDK and CDR2 SYGVNS. The CDR3 contains 13 residues. Trimming pared 3 bases from V and 8 bases from J, leaving 13 bases between. The CDR3 here is CASSDSGAWGYTF. The CDR3 DNA follows: TGTGCCAGCAGTGATAGCGGGGCGTGGGGCTACACCTTC.

This CDR3 is CASSGQGVRGYTF. The CDR3 bases are TGTGCCAGCTCGGGACAGGGAGTAAGGGGCTACACCTTC. The chain combines TRBV18 with TRBJ1-2, with 9 bases that match TRBD1. The germline V gene encodes CDR1 KGHSH and CDR2 LQKENI. The V and J ends lost 6 bases and 8 bases, in that order; junction bases with no gene match: 7. The CDR3 consists of 13 residues.

CDR3 sequence (DNA): TGTGCCAGCAGCACCGGGATAACAGCGCGGGTGTTCACTGAAGCTTTCTTT. This gives the protein CASSTGITARVFTEAFF. The chain joins TRBV5-6 to TRBJ1-1, with no clear D. The CDR3 length is 17 residues. Germline V gives CDR1 SGHDT, CDR2 YYEEEE. Trimming cost V 4 bases and J 4 bases, with 23 bases left between them. The full variable domain, its missing parts supplied by reference TRBV5-6 and TRBJ1-1, is DAGVTQSPTHLIKTRGQQVTLRCSPKSGHDTVSWYQQALGQGPQFIFQYYEEEERQRGNFPDRFSGHQFPNYSSELNVNALLLGDSALYLCASSTGITARVFTEAFFGQGTRLTVV.

The CDR3 coding sequence is TGTGCCAGCAGTTCCCGACAGGGACAGCCCCAGCATTTT. Translation: CASSSRQGQPQHF. V is TRBV6-5 and J is TRBJ1-5; 7 bases agree with TRBD1. CDR3 length: 13 amino acids. Looked up from germline, CDR1 is MNHEY and CDR2 is SVGAGI. V was pared by 4 bases and J by 7 bases, with 4 bases of the junction left unmatched.

The rearrangement uses TRBV6-5 and TRBJ1-3; D gene unclear. There are 12 residues in the CDR3. The V gene lost 9 bases and the J gene lost 1 base, with 7 bases spanning the gap. From germline, CDR1 is MNHEY and CDR2 SVGAGI. The CDR3: CASRESGNTIYF. The CDR3 bases are TGTGCCAGTAGGGAGTCTGGAAACACCATATATTTT.

The J gene is TRBJ1-1, the V gene TRBV11-3; the D gene is possibly TRBD1 (6 bases). Germline V gene data show CDR1 as SGHNT and CDR2 as YENEEA. Trimming left V 4 bases short and J 5 bases short, with 17 bases between. The CDR3 contains 15 residues. CDR3: CASSSGARGRTEAFF. The CDR3 DNA sequence: TGTGCCAGCAGCTCCGGGGCGCGGGGGCGGACTGAAGCTTTCTTT.

The V call is TRBV9, the J call TRBJ2-2, with a weak D call TRBD1 (5 bases). The CDR3 spans 14 residues. CDR1 and CDR2 (germline): SGDLS, YYNGEE. Trimming took 5 bases from V and 2 from J, leaving 10 bases between them. As DNA, the CDR3 is TGTGCCAGCAGAGAAACAGGAAACACCGGGGAGCTGTTTTTT. Translating it yields CASRETGNTGELFF.

This clone was found once. The rearrangement links TRBV7-2 to TRBJ2-5; D is undetermined. This CDR3 comprises 14 residues. CDR1 and CDR2 (germline): SGHTA, FQGNSA. The ends were cut back, 7 bases at V and 5 bases at J, with 17 bases in the middle. The CDR3 bases are TGTGCCAGCACCCTAGATGTGGGTAGGGAGACCCAGTACTTC. It encodes CASTLDVGRETQYF.

This clone was observed a handful of times. The V and J genes are TRBV6-1 and TRBJ1-6; D call uncertain. Trimming pared 8 bases from V and 10 bases from J, leaving 18 bases between. The CDR3 has 14 residues. Germline V gene lookup returns CDR1 MNHNS and CDR2 SASEGT. The chain's CDR3 is CASGRELGVSPLHF. In DNA, the CDR3 is TGTGCCAGCGGACGGGAGCTTGGAGTCTCACCCCTCCACTTT.

This clone came up once. The chain has TRBV6-5 and TRBJ1-1, with D unclear. V was trimmed by 2 bases and J by 5 bases, leaving 15 bases between them. Per the germline V gene, CDR1 is MNHEY and CDR2 is SVGAGI. This CDR3 has 15 amino acids. In DNA form, the CDR3 reads TGTGCCAGCAGTTACAATCGGGGAGTGAGAACTGAAGCTTTCTTT. Amino acids: CASSYNRGVRTEAFF.

This clone has a single count. V gene TRBV7-9 combines with J gene TRBJ2-1, with a tentative D call TRBD2 (5 bases). V lost 5 bases and J lost 6, with 5 bases in between. The CDR3 length is 11 residues. CDR1 SEHNR and CDR2 FQNEAQ come from the germline V gene (reference sequence). CDR3 amino acids: CASSRGNEQFF. The CDR3 DNA reads as TGTGCCAGCAGCCGGGGCAATGAGCAGTTCTTC.

The J gene is TRBJ2-5, the V gene TRBV19; 15 nucleotides line up with TRBD2. From germline, CDR1 is LNHDA and CDR2 SQIVND (reference sequence). Trimming took 0 bases from V and 1 from J; bases not matched to a gene: 12. The CDR3 extends over 21 amino acids. The CDR3 spells CASSIETPGLAGGLSQETQYF. Written as DNA, the CDR3 is TGTGCCAGTAGTATAGAAACTCCCGGACTAGCGGGAGGGCTTTCCCAAGAGACCCAGTACTTC.

V is TRBV4-3 and J is TRBJ2-1; a possible D gene is TRBD2 (8 bases). The CDR3 has 18 amino acids. Between the trimmed V and J ends, which lost 1 base and 6 bases, there was a span of 22 bases. Per germline, CDR1 LGHNA and CDR2 YSLEER. CDR3 loop: CASSQGIAGSQGGNEQFF. In nucleotides, the CDR3 is TGCGCCAGCAGCCAAGGCATAGCGGGGAGCCAGGGGGGCAATGAGCAGTTCTTC.

The chain combines TRBV6-1 with TRBJ2-7; no firm D call. This CDR3 has 12 residues. Germline V lookup: CDR1 MNHNS, CDR2 SASEGT. V shed 1 base and J shed 2 bases, with 3 bases lying between them. The CDR3 region has the DNA TGTGCCAGCAGTGAAGTAACCTACGAGCAGTACTTC. Residues: CASSEVTYEQYF.

The chain has TRBV19 and TRBJ1-5, with a weak D call TRBD1 (5 bases). Trimming removed 4 bases from V and 0 bases from J, with 13 bases in between. This CDR3 comprises 16 residues. Germline loops: CDR1 LNHDA, CDR2 SQIVND (reference sequence). CDR3 residues: CASSTPLGLSNQPQHF. The CDR3 DNA sequence: TGTGCCAGTAGTACGCCCCTGGGGCTTAGCAATCAGCCCCAGCATTTT.

The gene calls are TRBV18 and TRBJ2-2, with D possibly being TRBD1 (5 bases). V gave up 6 bases and J gave up 2 bases, with 16 bases separating them. The CDR3 totals 16 residues. CDR1 and CDR2 from the germline V gene are KGHSH and LQKENI. The CDR3 DNA sequence: TGTGCCAGCTCGCCTCAGGGTCCCGGCAACACCGGGGAGCTGTTTTTT. Residues: CASSPQGPGNTGELFF.

The J gene is TRBJ1-2, the V gene TRBV19, with TRBD1 matching 11 bases. Trimming took 4 bases from V and 2 from J; bases not matched to a gene: 3. Germline values: CDR1 LNHDA, CDR2 SQIVND (reference sequence). This CDR3 has 15 residues. CDR3 sequence reads: CASSTGTGGNYGYTF. The DNA of the CDR3 is TGTGCCAGTAGTACCGGGACAGGGGGGAACTATGGCTACACCTTC.

The chain carries TRBV30 and TRBJ2-1; TRBD2 matches 7 bases. After removal of 3 bases from V and 12 bases from J, the junction contained 14 bases not matched to a gene. The CDR3 is 14 amino acids. Germline V CDR1 and CDR2: GTSNPN, SVGIG (reference sequence). The CDR3 nucleotides are TGTGCCTGGAGATGGGGAGGGCCCGGGGCGTGGCAGTTCTTC. This encodes CAWRWGGPGAWQFF.

The rearrangement uses TRBV5-1 and TRBJ1-1, with TRBD1 matching 7 bases. Germline CDR1 reads SGHRS; CDR2 reads YFSETQ. V shed 2 bases and J 1 base; nucleotides not matched to a gene: 11. This CDR3 is built from 17 residues. Written as DNA, the CDR3 is TGCGCCAGCAGCTTTAGGGGGCGTCTTGTTGGGAACACTGAAGCTTTCTTT. Translation gives CASSFRGRLVGNTEAFF.

V is TRBV5-1 and J is TRBJ1-5, with 7 bases aligning to TRBD1. V lost 4 bases to trimming and J lost 1 base; unmatched junction nucleotides: 5. This CDR3 region has 15 residues. CDR1 is SGHRS and CDR2 is YFSETQ in the germline V gene. The CDR3 bases are TGCGCCAGCAGCACCTCGGGACAGAGCAATCAGCCCCAGCATTTT. This codes for CASSTSGQSNQPQHF. The complete variable domain, with remaining parts taken from reference TRBV5-1 and TRBJ1-5, reads KAGVTQTPRYLIKTRGQQVTLSCSPISGHRSVSWYQQTPGQGLQFLFEYFSETQRNKGNFPGRFSGRQFSNSRSEMNVSTLELGDSALYLCASSTSGQSNQPQHFGDGTRLSIL.

The chain recombines TRBV6-6 with TRBJ1-2; 10 bases line up with TRBD1. In germline, CDR1 is MNHNY, CDR2 SVGAGI (reference sequence). V gave up 2 bases and J gave up 2 bases; unmatched junction bases: 2. The CDR3 sequence is 15 residues long. In nucleotides, the CDR3 is TGTGCCAGCAGTTACGCGACAGGGGGCAACTATGGCTACACCTTC. Translating gives CASSYATGGNYGYTF.